This T cell receptor beta chain was obtained from a study of beta chain features in type 1 diabetes. Study background: Sorted cell examination encompassed over 90,000,000 cells across all samples.

The entirety of the isolated RNA underwent reverse transcription, so expressed TCRB transcripts were sequenced. TCRdb's table, derived via immunoSEQ multiplex PCR, lists solely in-frame clones and lacks some. This repertoire shows under 900,000 clones, roughly 15% found once; its top ten account for about 0.02%. Study-wide points: Whatever favoring of shorter templates PCR might show would apply equally to patients and controls.

Notes on this clone: Its antigen is currently unknown.

Trimming removed 2 bases at V and 2 bases at J, with 9 bases between. Germline CDR1 reads SGHAT; CDR2 reads FQNNGV. This CDR3 is built from 15 residues. The chain employs TRBV11-2 and TRBJ2-2; tentative D call: TRBD2 (6 bases). The origin of this receptor is a woman between 18 and 29 years old in good health. The sequenced sample consisted of naive CD4+ T cells from blood. CDR3 loop: CASSLWGVNTGELFF. CDR3 coding DNA: TGTGCCAGCAGCTTATGGGGGGTAAACACCGGGGAGCTGTTTTTT.